These T cell receptor beta chains were read from a single sample in a study of blood T cell repertoires in COVID-19. Only in-frame clones appear in the TCRdb table, and some are missing; sequencing was by immunoSEQ multiplex PCR. The sample has 49,000 or so clones, around four fifths seen once. Sequenced material: peripheral blood. The receptors shown here come from a man between 60 and 75 years old with active COVID-19. Both conserved end residues are part of each CDR3. The D gene is left open where the match is weak. Expanded clones are given a class, and other clones once, few, many or no size at all.

NA	TRBV29-1	TRBJ2-5	NA	CSVRLVETQYF	TGCAGCGTTAGACTAGTAGAGACCCAGTACTTC
NA	TRBV5-1	TRBJ2-3	NA	CASSLEASGTDTQYF	TGCGCCAGCAGCTTGGAGGCTAGTGGCACAGATACGCAGTATTTT
TRBD1	TRBV19	TRBJ2-7	NA	CASGQGYSYEQYF	TGTGCCAGCGGACAGGGCTACTCCTACGAGCAGTACTTC
TRBD2	TRBV9	TRBJ2-1	NA	CASSRDSRGGYSYNEQFF	TGTGCCAGCAGCCGGGACTCACGGGGGGGCTACTCCTACAATGAGCAGTTCTTC
TRBD2	TRBV7-3	TRBJ2-1	few	CASSQPGLGLFF	TGTGCCAGCAGCCAGCCGGGACTAGGTCTGTTCTTC
NA	TRBV10-1	TRBJ2-1	few	CASGARDLRDEQFF	TGCGCCAGCGGAGCCCGGGACTTACGCGATGAGCAGTTCTTC
NA	TRBV27	TRBJ1-1	NA	CASSSFGAGRRNTEAFF	TGTGCCAGCAGTTCCTTCGGGGCAGGGAGGCGGAACACTGAAGCTTTCTTT
NA	TRBV4-3	TRBJ1-2	NA	CASSQGGVYGYTF	TGCGCCAGCAGCCAGGGGGGGGTTTATGGCTACACCTTC
NA	TRBV11-2	TRBJ1-5	few	CASSPPQGPNQPQHF	TGTGCCAGCAGCCCTCCACAGGGCCCTAATCAGCCCCAGCATTTT
NA	TRBV7-8	TRBJ1-1	once	CASSLAGRRASEAFF	TGTGCCAGCAGCTTAGCCGGACGGAGGGCGTCTGAAGCTTTCTTT
NA	TRBV19	TRBJ1-5	NA	CATARNRAADQPQHF	TGTGCCACCGCACGAAACAGGGCGGCCGACCAGCCCCAGCATTTT
TRBD2	TRBV20-1	TRBJ2-7	few	CSASPSGGNYEQYF	TGCAGTGCTAGTCCGAGCGGGGGAAACTACGAGCAGTACTTC
TRBD1	TRBV13	TRBJ2-1	NA	CASSLVIEGTGTDNEQFF	TGTGCCAGCAGCTTAGTAATCGAGGGGACAGGGACCGACAATGAGCAGTTCTTC
NA	TRBV27	TRBJ1-5	NA	CASSLRGNQPQHF	TGTGCCAGCAGTTTACGGGGCAATCAGCCCCAGCATTTT
NA	TRBV6-1	TRBJ2-3	once	CASSERGFEPTDTQYF	TGTGCCAGCAGTGAAAGGGGCTTCGAGCCGACAGATACGCAGTATTTT
NA	TRBV2	TRBJ1-5	NA	CASSEEAVSNQPQHF	TGTGCCAGCAGTGAAGAGGCGGTTAGTAATCAGCCCCAGCATTTT
TRBD1	TRBV2	TRBJ1-3	few	CASRRDSQRSGNTIYF	TGTGCCAGCAGGCGGGACAGCCAGAGATCTGGAAACACCATATATTTT
NA	TRBV30	TRBJ1-6	once	CAWNGGGNSPLHF	TGTGCCTGGAATGGGGGAGGGAATTCACCCCTCCACTTT
TRBD1	TRBV7-8	TRBJ2-7	NA	CASSLAAGGYEQYF	TGTGCCAGCAGCTTAGCGGCAGGGGGCTACGAGCAGTACTTC
NA	TRBV28	TRBJ2-7	NA	CASRPSGSSYEQYF	TGTGCCAGCAGGCCATCGGGAAGCTCCTACGAGCAGTACTTC
NA	TRBV28	TRBJ2-7	NA	CASRSTYEQYF	TGTGCCAGCAGATCTACCTACGAGCAGTACTTC
NA	TRBV7-2	TRBJ2-3	once	CASVMSMDTQYF	TGTGCCAGCGTCATGAGCATGGATACGCAGTATTTT
NA	TRBV6-5	TRBJ2-1	NA	CASRDYSSYNEQFF	TGTGCCAGCAGAGATTACAGCTCCTACAATGAGCAGTTCTTC
NA	TRBV5-1	TRBJ1-1	NA	CASSWGGRRNTEAFF	TGCGCCAGCAGCTGGGGGGGACGGCGGAACACTGAAGCTTTCTTT
NA	TRBV21-1	TRBJ1-2	few	CASSAGTDVYGYTF	TGTGCCAGCAGCGCCGGGACTGACGTCTATGGCTACACCTTC
NA	TRBV18	TRBJ1-5	NA	CASSSSIVNQPQHF	TGTGCCAGCTCATCCTCTATTGTCAATCAGCCCCAGCATTTT
TRBD2	TRBV9	TRBJ2-3	NA	CASSTTSGAGGTDTQYF	TGTGCCAGCAGCACCACCAGCGGGGCGGGAGGCACAGATACGCAGTATTTT
NA	TRBV11-2	TRBJ2-7	few	CASSLGTEQYF	TGTGCCAGCAGCTTAGGGACAGAGCAGTACTTC
TRBD1	TRBV5-1	TRBJ1-2	NA	CASSPRTGDGYTF	TGCGCCAGCAGCCCAAGGACAGGGGACGGCTACACCTTC
NA	TRBV7-9	TRBJ2-7	NA	CASSLAVEGPYEQYF	TGTGCCAGCAGCTTAGCGGTGGAGGGTCCCTACGAGCAGTACTTC
NA	TRBV5-5	TRBJ2-3	NA	CASSLSSLGTDTQYF	TGTGCCAGCAGCTTGTCCTCGCTAGGCACAGATACGCAGTATTTT
TRBD2	TRBV11-2	TRBJ2-7	NA	CASSLDRRREGNEQYF	TGTGCCAGCAGCTTAGATCGACGGCGGGAGGGTAACGAGCAGTACTTC
TRBD1	TRBV30	TRBJ1-5	NA	CAWSVLRGSHQPQHF	TGTGCCTGGAGTGTACTCAGGGGGAGTCATCAGCCCCAGCATTTT
NA	TRBV19	TRBJ2-3	NA	CASRPGSADTQYF	TGTGCCAGTAGACCCGGGAGCGCAGATACGCAGTATTTT
TRBD1	TRBV7-6	TRBJ2-7	NA	CASSLGTGGEQYF	TGTGCCAGCAGCCTCGGGACAGGCGGCGAGCAGTACTTC
TRBD1	TRBV27	TRBJ2-3	NA	CASSSSGTGTTDTQYF	TGTGCCAGCAGTTCTTCCGGGACAGGAACCACAGATACGCAGTATTTT
NA	TRBV7-2	TRBJ1-1	NA	CASSLADRWTEAFF	TGTGCCAGCAGCTTAGCCGACAGGTGGACTGAAGCTTTCTTT
TRBD1	TRBV7-2	TRBJ1-4	NA	CASSLQDRVKGEKLFF	TGTGCCAGCAGCTTACAAGACAGGGTGAAGGGTGAAAAACTGTTTTTT
TRBD1	TRBV28	TRBJ2-7	NA	CASSSIKGQRTYEQYF	TGTGCCAGCAGCTCAATAAAGGGACAGAGAACCTACGAGCAGTACTTC
TRBD1	TRBV4-1	TRBJ2-7	few	CASSNPTGSYEQYF	TGCGCCAGCAGCAACCCGACAGGGTCCTACGAGCAGTACTTC
NA	TRBV4-1	TRBJ2-7	NA	CASSLRQDPYEQYF	TGCGCCAGCAGCTTACGACAGGACCCCTACGAGCAGTACTTC
NA	TRBV24-1	TRBJ2-3	NA	CATGHRRFTDTQYF	TGTGCCACGGGACACCGCAGATTCACAGATACGCAGTATTTT
TRBD1	TRBV5-1	TRBJ1-6	NA	CASRHIGTANLGSPLHF	TGCGCCAGCAGGCACATCGGGACAGCCAACCTGGGCTCACCCCTCCACTTT
NA	TRBV15	TRBJ2-3	NA	CATSRDQGPDTQYF	TGTGCCACCAGCAGAGATCAGGGGCCAGATACGCAGTATTTT
NA	TRBV30	TRBJ2-7	NA	CAWATGSHEQYF	TGTGCCTGGGCCACAGGGTCCCACGAGCAGTACTTC
NA	TRBV30	TRBJ1-3	NA	CAWNPTGTSGNTIYF	TGTGCCTGGAACCCCACAGGGACCTCTGGAAACACCATATATTTT
NA	TRBV7-2	TRBJ1-2	NA	CASSLDRVGTF	TGTGCCAGCAGCTTAGACAGGGTGGGCACCTTC
TRBD1	TRBV28	TRBJ2-7	NA	CASRPGTATYEQYF	TGTGCCAGCAGGCCCGGGACAGCTACTTACGAGCAGTACTTC
NA	TRBV6-5	TRBJ1-3	once	CASSYSPEVSGNTIYF	TGTGCCAGCAGTTACTCACCAGAGGTCTCTGGAAACACCATATATTTT
TRBD2	TRBV18	TRBJ2-1	NA	CASTWTSGGALYNEQFF	TGTGCCAGCACCTGGACTAGCGGGGGGGCGCTATACAATGAGCAGTTCTTC
NA	TRBV5-1	TRBJ2-7	NA	CASSLGVF	TGCGCCAGCAGCTTAGGAGTCTTC
TRBD2	TRBV9	TRBJ2-1	few	CASSVIAGPEGGQFF	TGTGCCAGCAGCGTAATAGCGGGCCCCGAAGGTGGGCAGTTCTTC
NA	TRBV28	TRBJ1-2	NA	CASRRERRRTIGYTF	TGTGCCAGCAGGAGGGAGAGGAGAAGAACTATCGGCTACACCTTC
TRBD2	TRBV28	TRBJ2-3	NA	CASTPEAGGGDTQYF	TGTGCCAGCACTCCGGAGGCGGGGGGCGGGGATACGCAGTATTTT
NA	TRBV6-5	TRBJ1-6	NA	CASSYTGGSPLHF	TGTGCCAGCAGTTACACCGGGGGTTCACCCCTCCACTTT
TRBD1	TRBV29-1	TRBJ2-2	NA	CSSGTGEGELFF	TGCAGTTCCGGGACAGGGGAGGGGGAGCTGTTTTTT
NA	TRBV20-1	TRBJ2-1	NA	CSASPGLHYNEQFF	TGCAGTGCTAGTCCGGGACTTCACTACAATGAGCAGTTCTTC
NA	TRBV2	TRBJ1-5	NA	CASSEARGYQPQHF	TGTGCCAGCAGTGAAGCGAGGGGGTACCAGCCCCAGCATTTT